This T cell receptor beta chain comes out of a study of cytomegalovirus exposure and HLA in healthy donors. Study-wide results and limits: Likely technical artifact: a cluster of highly shared sequence variants. The listing of roughly 160 TCR beta chains classed them as cytomegalovirus-associated. Versus the approximately 720-donor mean, an Asian-associated ancestry cluster reportedly showed fewer N-insertions in a later analysis.

Comment on this clone: Its specificity is not known.

Primers: 60 Vbeta forward and 13 Jbeta reverse. Authors' processing steps: Among the unique TCR beta chains that a later analysis counted, about 86 million in all, roughly 10 million were shared. Measured with immunoSEQ multiplex PCR; TCRdb has only the in-frame clones, and not every one. The V and J calls and clone size were taken over from that table, and D and trimming were inferred from the DNA. The table has more than 75,000 clones, 75% to 90% seen once. Per germline, CDR1 SNHLY and CDR2 FYNNEI. The CDR3 has 14 residues. After removal of 6 bases from V and 9 bases from J, the junction contained 10 bases not matched to a gene.

The material sequenced was PBMCs. This clonotype originated in a man aged 18 to 30 in good health and CMV-seronegative. The V gene is TRBV2, the J gene TRBJ1-5; 8 bases line up with TRBD1. The CDR3 region has the DNA TGTGCCAGCAGCCCGGGACAGGCCGGTTTGCCCCAGCATTTT. Its protein is CASSPGQAGLPQHF.